Below are 24 T cell receptor beta chains sequenced from a single sample in a study of shared clonotypes between healthy human individuals. Here immunoSEQ multiplex PCR was the method, and the copy in TCRdb shows in-frame clones only, minus some. Here the sample spans about 960,000 clones, more than 75% being singletons. The sequencing sample was made of memory CD4+ T cells sorted from blood. Subset here: CD45RA-negative fraction. These receptors came from a man aged 18 to 29 in good health.

The V and J genes are TRBV5-6 and TRBJ1-1; D is undetermined. From germline, CDR1 is SGHDT and CDR2 YYEEEE. Trimming left V 1 base short and J 5 bases short, with 9 bases between. The CDR3 has 13 residues. The CDR3 bases are TGTGCCAGCAGCTTGTTCCAGCCGACTGAAGCTTTCTTT. This encodes CASSLFQPTEAFF.

This clone has just a few counts. The chain recombines TRBV19 with TRBJ1-6; 7 nucleotides agree with TRBD1. Germline CDR1 and CDR2: LNHDA and SQIVND (reference sequence). V was clipped by 1 base and J by 7 bases; unmatched bases: 10. The CDR3 is 17 residues long. The CDR3 region is CASSIGPGQNGNSPLHF. The CDR3 coding sequence is TGTGCCAGTAGTATAGGTCCGGGACAGAATGGGAATTCACCCCTCCACTTT.

This chain joins TRBV4-3 and TRBJ1-6; D is uncertain. The V and J ends lost 3 bases and 7 bases respectively, with 4 bases between them. Germline CDR1 LGHNA, CDR2 YSLEER. The CDR3 runs to 12 residues. In nucleotides, the CDR3 is TGCGCCAGCAGCCACCAAAATTCACCCCTCCACTTT. Its protein product is CASSHQNSPLHF.

The chain employs TRBV19 and TRBJ2-1; 11 positions match TRBD2. V lost 2 bases to trimming and J lost 4 bases; unmatched junction nucleotides: 7. Per germline, CDR1 LNHDA and CDR2 SQIVND (reference sequence). The CDR3 runs 17 residues. The CDR3 DNA is TGTGCCAGTAGTATACCCCCTAGCGGGGGGAAATACAATGAGCAGTTCTTC. It codes for CASSIPPSGGKYNEQFF.

The genes are TRBV25-1 and TRBJ2-1; 7 positions match TRBD1. With 6 bases clipped from V and 4 bases from J, the junction kept 6 bases outside the gene matches. This CDR3 comprises 14 residues. Germline V gene lookup returns CDR1 MGHDK and CDR2 SYGVNS. Here the CDR3 DNA reads TGTGCCAGCAGCAACAGGGGCACGTACAATGAGCAGTTCTTC. Encoded protein: CASSNRGTYNEQFF.

CDR3 in amino acids: CASSTRGTVNTEAFF. The CDR3, as DNA: TGTGCCAGTAGTACCCGAGGGACAGTGAACACTGAAGCTTTCTTT. The chain employs TRBV19 and TRBJ1-1; TRBD1 matches 7 bases. The CDR3 spans 15 residues. V shed 4 bases, J shed 0 bases, and the junction held 5 bases outside the gene matches. The germline V gene has CDR1 LNHDA and CDR2 SQIVND (reference sequence).

This clone was counted a single time. The V gene is TRBV5-1, the J gene TRBJ2-2; D is ambiguous. CDR1 is SGHRS and CDR2 is YFSETQ in the germline V gene. The CDR3 spans 15 residues. V was trimmed by 2 bases and J by 0 bases, leaving 8 bases between them. This CDR3 reads CASSLELTNTGELFF. CDR3 bases: TGCGCCAGCAGCTTAGAGTTAACGAACACCGGGGAGCTGTTTTTT.

A word on this clone: This same CDR3 is encoded by further DNA sequences in the sample. The V and J genes are TRBV18 and TRBJ1-6; D is unclear. Germline V lookup: CDR1 KGHSH, CDR2 LQKENI. V was pared by 5 bases and J by 2 bases, with 1 base between. The CDR3 consists of 12 residues. The chain's CDR3 is CASSTYNSPLHF. DNA for the CDR3: TGTGCCAGCTCAACCTATAATTCACCCCTCCACTTT.

There are a few counts of this clone. Other DNA sequences in the sample encode the same CDR3. The CDR3 DNA reads as TGTGCCAGCAGCTTAGTGGGGTACGAGCAGTACTTC. This codes for CASSLVGYEQYF. This chain links TRBV7-9 with TRBJ2-7, with no clear D. Per germline, CDR1 SEHNR and CDR2 FQNEAQ (reference sequence). This CDR3 has 12 amino acids. Between the trimmed V and J ends, which lost 1 base and 4 bases, there was a span of 5 bases.

This chain uses TRBV5-1 with TRBJ2-3; 10 bases are a match to TRBD1. Germline V gene data show CDR1 as SGHRS and CDR2 as YFSETQ. Germline trimming cut 5 bases from V and 8 bases from J; bases unmatched to any gene: 14. CDR3 length: 16 amino acids. The CDR3 loop is CASRRPGTGDLGTQYF. The CDR3 coding sequence is TGCGCCAGCAGACGACCGGGGACAGGGGATCTCGGTACGCAGTATTTT.

This clone was seen a single time. V gene TRBV5-4 combines with J gene TRBJ1-1, with 9 nucleotides matching TRBD1. This CDR3 comprises 16 residues. Per the germline V gene, CDR1 is SGHNT and CDR2 is YYREEE (reference sequence). The junction had 7 bases not matched to a gene; V was cut back by 1 base and J by 3 bases. CDR3 loop: CASSLTGGGWDTEAFF. The CDR3 nucleotides read TGTGCCAGCAGCTTGACAGGGGGCGGTTGGGACACTGAAGCTTTCTTT. Full variable domain (rest looked up from reference TRBV5-4 and TRBJ1-1): ETGVTQSPTHLIKTRGQQVTLRCSSQSGHNTVSWYQQALGQGPQFIFQYYREEENGRGNFPPRFSGLQFPNYSSELNVNALELDDSALYLCASSLTGGGWDTEAFFGQGTRLTVV.

This chain links TRBV6-4 with TRBJ2-7; the D gene is possibly TRBD1 (5 bases). Trimming took off 6 bases at V and 6 bases at J, with 18 bases between the two ends. In germline, CDR1 is MRHNA, CDR2 SNTAGT. This CDR3 has 14 residues. CDR3 DNA: TGTGCCAGCAGGACAGACCACTTTCAGGGCGAGCAGTACTTC. Protein product: CASRTDHFQGEQYF.

This chain joins TRBV2 and TRBJ2-3, with D possibly TRBD2 on 7 matching bases. The CDR3 sequence is 15 residues long. Germline V gene lookup returns CDR1 SNHLY and CDR2 FYNNEI. Trimming cost V 1 base and J 5 bases, with 13 bases left between them. CDR3 sequence (DNA): TGTGCCAGCAGTGAAGGAGGGGGGGGAGGAGATACGCAGTATTTT. This gives the protein CASSEGGGGGDTQYF.

The chain carries TRBV6-1 and TRBJ2-7, with 11 nucleotides matching TRBD2. This CDR3 is built from 15 residues. The V segment lost 6 bases and the J segment 3 bases; nucleotides outside the gene matches: 7. Germline V lookup: CDR1 MNHNS, CDR2 SASEGT. The CDR3 reads CASRTLAGGHYEQYF. Written as DNA, the CDR3 is TGTGCCAGCAGGACATTAGCGGGAGGGCACTACGAGCAGTACTTC.

This chain uses TRBV27 with TRBJ2-7; 13 nucleotides match TRBD2. Germline values: CDR1 MNHEY, CDR2 SMNVEV (reference sequence). The CDR3 spans 15 residues. The V gene end was trimmed by 0 bases and the J gene end by 12 bases; junction bases not matched to a gene: 8. In DNA form, the CDR3 reads TGTGCCAGCAGTTTATCCCCCCAGACTAGCGGGAGGTTGTACTTC. It is translated as CASSLSPQTSGRLYF.

The chain uses TRBV5-1 and TRBJ2-7; D perhaps matches TRBD1 (6 bases). V was cut by 4 bases and J by 0 bases, with 11 bases left in between. Germline-derived CDR1 and CDR2 are SGHRS and YFSETQ. The CDR3 has 14 amino acids. The CDR3 loop is CASSLRTDSYEQYF. The CDR3 nucleotides are TGCGCCAGCAGCCTTCGGACAGACTCCTACGAGCAGTACTTC.

The chain recombines TRBV30 with TRBJ2-7; D is undetermined. The germline gives CDR1 GTSNPN, CDR2 SVGIG (reference sequence). With 0 bases removed from V and 2 bases from J, the gap between germline ends came to 5 bases. This CDR3 is built from 12 residues. CDR3 in DNA: TGTGCCTGGAGTGTGATACCCTACGAGCAGTACTTC. Amino acid sequence: CAWSVIPYEQYF.

Regarding this clone: This is likely an artifact of a read error, given a far larger clone one base away. V and J are TRBV7-5 and TRBJ2-7. TRBV7-5 is a listed pseudogene. CDR3 size: 14 residues. CDR3 DNA: TGTGTCAGCAGCTCGTTGACTGGGCCCTACGAGCAGTACTTC. Its protein is CVSSSLTGPYEQYF.

The gene calls are TRBV25-1 and TRBJ1-6; tentatively, D is TRBD1 (6 bases). Germline lookup yields CDR1 MGHDK and CDR2 SYGVNS. The V gene lost 4 bases and the J gene lost 10 bases, with 20 bases spanning the gap. The CDR3 is 16 amino acids. This CDR3 is CASSGGTRGSGSPLHF. CDR3 sequence (DNA): TGTGCCAGCAGTGGAGGGACGAGGGGGAGTGGATCACCCCTCCACTTT.

The chain employs TRBV6-1 and TRBJ1-5, with TRBD1 as a possible D gene (5 bases). The V end was cut by 6 bases, the J end by 7 bases, with 10 bases between. Per the germline V gene, CDR1 is MNHNS and CDR2 is SASEGT. This CDR3 comprises 12 residues. CDR3 DNA: TGTGCCAGCAGGGGGGAGGGACAGCCCCAGCATTTT. This codes for CASRGEGQPQHF.

The gene calls are TRBV2 and TRBJ2-5; D gene ambiguous. The V and J ends lost 3 bases and 2 bases respectively, with 7 bases between them. The CDR3 has 13 amino acids. Germline V gives CDR1 SNHLY, CDR2 FYNNEI. The CDR3 sequence: CASSDRLQETQYF. For the CDR3, the DNA is TGTGCCAGCAGTGACAGGCTTCAAGAGACCCAGTACTTC.

The table lists this clone with a few counts. V gene TRBV21-1 combines with J gene TRBJ1-4. TRBV21-1 has pseudogene status. The CDR3 is 16 amino acids. In nucleotides, the CDR3 is TGTGCCAGCAGCAATATGGAGTCTCATCGGGATGAAAAACTGTTTTTT. This encodes CASSNMESHRDEKLFF.

The V gene is TRBV19, the J gene TRBJ2-7; unclear D gene. CDR1 LNHDA and CDR2 SQIVND come from the germline V gene (reference sequence). The ends were cut back, 3 bases at V and 0 bases at J, with 9 bases in the middle. The CDR3 is made up of 14 amino acids. The CDR3: CASSISFSSYEQYF. CDR3 nucleotides: TGTGCCAGTAGTATCTCCTTTAGCTCCTACGAGCAGTACTTC.

The rearrangement uses TRBV2 and TRBJ1-2, with TRBD1 matching 7 bases. Germline V gene lookup returns CDR1 SNHLY and CDR2 FYNNEI. The CDR3 loop spans 11 amino acids. V lost 6 bases to trimming and J lost 13 bases; unmatched junction nucleotides: 8. CDR3 sequence reads: CASSFRRGLTF. The CDR3, as DNA: TGTGCCAGCAGCTTCCGAAGGGGGCTCACCTTC.